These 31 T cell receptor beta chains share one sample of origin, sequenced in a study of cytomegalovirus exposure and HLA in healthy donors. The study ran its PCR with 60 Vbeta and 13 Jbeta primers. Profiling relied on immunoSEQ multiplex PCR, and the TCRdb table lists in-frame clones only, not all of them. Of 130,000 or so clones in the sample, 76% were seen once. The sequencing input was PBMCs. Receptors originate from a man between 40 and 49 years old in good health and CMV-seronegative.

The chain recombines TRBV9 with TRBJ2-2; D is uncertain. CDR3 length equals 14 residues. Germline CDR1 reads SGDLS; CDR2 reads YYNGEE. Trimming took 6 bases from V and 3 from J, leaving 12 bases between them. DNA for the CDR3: TGTGCCAGCAATGTCGGTGGTTACACCGGGGAGCTGTTTTTT. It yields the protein CASNVGGYTGELFF.

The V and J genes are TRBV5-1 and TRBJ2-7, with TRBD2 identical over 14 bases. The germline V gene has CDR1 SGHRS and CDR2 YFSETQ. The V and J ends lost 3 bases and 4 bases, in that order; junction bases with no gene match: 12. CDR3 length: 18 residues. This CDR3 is CASSSRLAGGSPGYEQYF. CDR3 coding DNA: TGCGCCAGCAGCTCGAGACTAGCGGGAGGGTCTCCGGGTTACGAGCAGTACTTC.

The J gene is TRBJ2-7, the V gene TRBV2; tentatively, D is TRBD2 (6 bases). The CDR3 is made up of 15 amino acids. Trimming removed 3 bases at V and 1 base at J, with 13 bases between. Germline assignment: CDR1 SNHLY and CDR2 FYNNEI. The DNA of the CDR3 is TGTGCCAGCAGTGAGCGGCTAGCGCCTTCCTACGAGCAGTACTTC. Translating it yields CASSERLAPSYEQYF.

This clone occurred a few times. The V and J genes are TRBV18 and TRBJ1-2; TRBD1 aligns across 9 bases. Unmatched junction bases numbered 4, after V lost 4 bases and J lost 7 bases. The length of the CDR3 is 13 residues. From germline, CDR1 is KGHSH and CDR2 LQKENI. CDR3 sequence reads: CASSQRDRAGYTF. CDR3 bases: TGTGCCAGCTCACAACGGGACAGGGCTGGCTACACCTTC.

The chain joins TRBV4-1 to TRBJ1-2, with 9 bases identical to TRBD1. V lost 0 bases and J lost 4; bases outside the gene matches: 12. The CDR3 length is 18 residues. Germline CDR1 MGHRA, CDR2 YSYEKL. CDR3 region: CASSQDGDRVSGTYGYTF. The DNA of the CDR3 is TGCGCCAGCAGCCAAGATGGGGACAGGGTCTCTGGGACCTATGGCTACACCTTC.

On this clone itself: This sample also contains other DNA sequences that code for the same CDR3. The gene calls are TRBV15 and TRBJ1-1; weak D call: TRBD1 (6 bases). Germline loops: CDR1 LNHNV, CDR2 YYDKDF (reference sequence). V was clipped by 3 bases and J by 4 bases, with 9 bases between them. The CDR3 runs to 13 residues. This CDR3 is CATSRDRLTEAFF. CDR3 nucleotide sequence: TGTGCCACCAGCAGGGACAGACTCACTGAAGCTTTCTTT.

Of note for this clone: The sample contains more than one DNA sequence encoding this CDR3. The CDR3 sequence: CASSEASGTDTQYF. The CDR3 nucleotides read TGTGCCAGCAGTGAAGCGTCAGGCACAGATACGCAGTATTTT. V usage is TRBV2 and J usage is TRBJ2-3; D gene uncertain. Trimming cost V 0 bases and J 1 base, with 5 bases left between them. CDR3 length: 14 amino acids. Germline values: CDR1 SNHLY, CDR2 FYNNEI.

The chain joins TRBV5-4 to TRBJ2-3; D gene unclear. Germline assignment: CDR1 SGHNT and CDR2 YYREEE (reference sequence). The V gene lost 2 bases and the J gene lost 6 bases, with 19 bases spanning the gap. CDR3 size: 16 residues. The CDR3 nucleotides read TGTGCCAGCAGCTTCCTAGGCGCCATGGAGCCGGATACGCAGTATTTT. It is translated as CASSFLGAMEPDTQYF. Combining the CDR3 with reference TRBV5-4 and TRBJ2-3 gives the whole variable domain ETGVTQSPTHLIKTRGQQVTLRCSSQSGHNTVSWYQQALGQGPQFIFQYYREEENGRGNFPPRFSGLQFPNYSSELNVNALELDDSALYLCASSFLGAMEPDTQYFGPGTRLTVL.

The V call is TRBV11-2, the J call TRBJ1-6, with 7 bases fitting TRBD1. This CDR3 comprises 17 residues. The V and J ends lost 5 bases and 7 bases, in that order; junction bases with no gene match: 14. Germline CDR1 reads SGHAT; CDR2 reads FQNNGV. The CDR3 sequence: CASSPQTGMGENSPLHF. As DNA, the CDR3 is TGTGCCAGCAGCCCCCAGACAGGGATGGGAGAGAATTCACCCCTCCACTTT.

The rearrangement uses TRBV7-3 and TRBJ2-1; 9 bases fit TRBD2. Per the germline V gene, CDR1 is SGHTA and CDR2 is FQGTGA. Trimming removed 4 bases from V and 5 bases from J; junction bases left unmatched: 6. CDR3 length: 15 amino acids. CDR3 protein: CASSSGLAPNNEQFF. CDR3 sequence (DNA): TGTGCCAGCAGCTCCGGACTAGCGCCCAACAATGAGCAGTTCTTC.

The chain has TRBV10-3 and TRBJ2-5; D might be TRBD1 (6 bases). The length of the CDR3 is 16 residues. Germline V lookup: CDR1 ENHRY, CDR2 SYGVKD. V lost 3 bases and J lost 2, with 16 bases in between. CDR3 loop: CAISEPSQGGQETQYF. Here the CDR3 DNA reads TGTGCCATCAGTGAACCGTCACAGGGCGGACAAGAGACCCAGTACTTC.

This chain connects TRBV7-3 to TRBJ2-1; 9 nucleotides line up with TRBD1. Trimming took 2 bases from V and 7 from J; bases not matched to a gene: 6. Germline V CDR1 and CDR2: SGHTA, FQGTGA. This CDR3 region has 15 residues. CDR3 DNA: TGTGCCAGCAGCTTAGGAGACAGGGGGAGTAATGAGCAGTTCTTC. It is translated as CASSLGDRGSNEQFF.

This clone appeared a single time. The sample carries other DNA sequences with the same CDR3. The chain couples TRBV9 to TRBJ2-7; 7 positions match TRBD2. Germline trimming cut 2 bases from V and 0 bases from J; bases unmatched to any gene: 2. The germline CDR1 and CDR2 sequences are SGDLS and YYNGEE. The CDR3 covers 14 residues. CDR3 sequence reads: CASSVGGSSYEQYF. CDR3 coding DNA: TGTGCCAGCAGCGTGGGAGGGAGCTCCTACGAGCAGTACTTC.

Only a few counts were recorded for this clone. CDR3 in amino acids: CASSPGQGGPGELFF. For the CDR3, the DNA is TGCGCCAGCAGCCCCGGACAGGGTGGGCCCGGGGAGCTGTTTTTT. The V gene is TRBV10-1, the J gene TRBJ2-2, with 8 bases identical to TRBD1. V shed 6 bases, J shed 6 bases, and the junction held 9 bases outside the gene matches. Germline CDR1 WNHNN, CDR2 SYGVQD (reference sequence). This CDR3 is 15 amino acids long.

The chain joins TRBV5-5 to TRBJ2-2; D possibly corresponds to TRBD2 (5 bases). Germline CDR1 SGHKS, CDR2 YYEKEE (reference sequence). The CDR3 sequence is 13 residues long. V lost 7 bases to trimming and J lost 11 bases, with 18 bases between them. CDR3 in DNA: TGTGCCAGCCAAGGGAGCCGCCAGACCGAGCTGTTTTTT. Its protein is CASQGSRQTELFF.

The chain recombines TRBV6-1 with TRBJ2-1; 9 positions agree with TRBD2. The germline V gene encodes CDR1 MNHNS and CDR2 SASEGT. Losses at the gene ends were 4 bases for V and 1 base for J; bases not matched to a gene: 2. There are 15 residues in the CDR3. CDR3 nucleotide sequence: TGTGCCAGCAGTGGGGCGGGAGGGTCCTACAATGAGCAGTTCTTC. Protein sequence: CASSGAGGSYNEQFF.

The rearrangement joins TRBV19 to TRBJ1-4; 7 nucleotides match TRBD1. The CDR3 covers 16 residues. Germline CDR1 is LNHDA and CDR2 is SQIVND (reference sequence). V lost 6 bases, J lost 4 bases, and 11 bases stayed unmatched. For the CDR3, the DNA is TGTGCCAGTAGGAGAAAGTCCGGGACAGATAATGAAAAACTGTTTTTT. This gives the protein CASRRKSGTDNEKLFF.

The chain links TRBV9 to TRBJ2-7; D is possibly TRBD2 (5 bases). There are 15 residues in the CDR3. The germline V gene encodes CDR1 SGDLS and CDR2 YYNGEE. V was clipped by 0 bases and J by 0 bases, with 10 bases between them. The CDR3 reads CASSVGSGISYEQYF. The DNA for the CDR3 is TGTGCCAGCAGCGTAGGTTCGGGGATCTCCTACGAGCAGTACTTC.

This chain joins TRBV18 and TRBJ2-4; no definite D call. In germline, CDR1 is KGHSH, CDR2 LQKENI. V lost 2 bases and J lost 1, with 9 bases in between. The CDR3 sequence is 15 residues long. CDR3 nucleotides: TGTGCCAGCTCACCAGATGAGGAGGCCAAAAACATTCAGTACTTC. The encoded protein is CASSPDEEAKNIQYF.

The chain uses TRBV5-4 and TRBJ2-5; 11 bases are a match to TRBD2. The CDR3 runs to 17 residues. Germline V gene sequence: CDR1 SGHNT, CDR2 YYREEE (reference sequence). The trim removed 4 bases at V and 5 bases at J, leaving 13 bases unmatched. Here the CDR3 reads CASSRSSGRLSSETQYF. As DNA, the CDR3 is TGTGCCAGCAGCCGTTCTAGCGGGAGGTTGAGCAGCGAGACCCAGTACTTC.

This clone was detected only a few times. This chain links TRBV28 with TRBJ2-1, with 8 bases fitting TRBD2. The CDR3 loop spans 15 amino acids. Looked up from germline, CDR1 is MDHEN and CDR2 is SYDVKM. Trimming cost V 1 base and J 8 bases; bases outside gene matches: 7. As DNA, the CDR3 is TGTGCCAGCAGTTTATCGGGGCGGGGGGTCTATGAGCAGTTCTTC. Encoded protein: CASSLSGRGVYEQFF.

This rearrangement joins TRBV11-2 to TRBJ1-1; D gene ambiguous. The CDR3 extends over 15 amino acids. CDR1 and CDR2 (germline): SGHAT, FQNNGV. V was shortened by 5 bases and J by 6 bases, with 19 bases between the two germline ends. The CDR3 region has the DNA TGTGCCAGCAGCCCCCATCCCCCACACACCGCTGAAGCTTTCTTT. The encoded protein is CASSPHPPHTAEAFF.

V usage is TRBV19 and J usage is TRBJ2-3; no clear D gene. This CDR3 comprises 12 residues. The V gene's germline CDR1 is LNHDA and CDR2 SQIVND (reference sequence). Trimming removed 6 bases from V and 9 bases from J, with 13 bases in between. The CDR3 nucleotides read TGTGCCAGTAGCCCGTCGTCAGGAACGCAGTATTTT. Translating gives CASSPSSGTQYF.

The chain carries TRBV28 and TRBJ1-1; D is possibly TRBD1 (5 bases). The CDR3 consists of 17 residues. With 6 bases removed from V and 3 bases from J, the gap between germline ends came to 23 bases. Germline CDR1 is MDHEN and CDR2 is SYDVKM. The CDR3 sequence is CASSSTWQGGIYTEAFF. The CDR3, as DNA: TGTGCCAGCAGCTCCACGTGGCAGGGCGGTATTTACACTGAAGCTTTCTTT.

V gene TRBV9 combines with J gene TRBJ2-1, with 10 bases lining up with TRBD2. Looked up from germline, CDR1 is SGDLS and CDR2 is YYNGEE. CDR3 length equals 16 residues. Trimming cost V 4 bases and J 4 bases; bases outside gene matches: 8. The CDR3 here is CASSPLLAGRYNEQFF. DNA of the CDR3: TGTGCCAGCAGCCCTCTACTAGCGGGGAGATACAATGAGCAGTTCTTC.

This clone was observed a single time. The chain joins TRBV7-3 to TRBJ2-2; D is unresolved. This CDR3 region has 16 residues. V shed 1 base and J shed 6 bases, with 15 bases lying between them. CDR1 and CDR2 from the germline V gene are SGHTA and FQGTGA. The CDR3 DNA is TGTGCCAGCAGCTTAAAGAACTTAGCTATCCCCGGGGAGCTGTTTTTT. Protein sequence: CASSLKNLAIPGELFF.

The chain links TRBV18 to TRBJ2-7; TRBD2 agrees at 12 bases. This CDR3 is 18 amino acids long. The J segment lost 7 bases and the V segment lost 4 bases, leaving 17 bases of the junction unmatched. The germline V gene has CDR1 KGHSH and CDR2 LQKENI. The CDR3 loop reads CASSQNSIGTSGSQEQYF. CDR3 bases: TGTGCCAGCTCACAAAACAGCATCGGGACTAGCGGGTCTCAGGAGCAGTACTTC.

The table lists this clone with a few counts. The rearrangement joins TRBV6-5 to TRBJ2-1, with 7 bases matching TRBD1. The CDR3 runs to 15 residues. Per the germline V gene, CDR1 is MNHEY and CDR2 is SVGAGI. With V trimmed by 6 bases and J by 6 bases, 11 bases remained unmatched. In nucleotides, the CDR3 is TGTGCCAGCAGACTGTGGCAGGGGGAAGGCAATGAGCAGTTCTTC. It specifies CASRLWQGEGNEQFF.

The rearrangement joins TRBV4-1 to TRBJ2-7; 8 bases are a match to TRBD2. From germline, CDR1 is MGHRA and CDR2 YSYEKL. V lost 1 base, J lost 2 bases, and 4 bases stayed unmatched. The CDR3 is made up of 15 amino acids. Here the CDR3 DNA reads TGCGCCAGCAGCCAAGGGACTAGCATTACCTACGAGCAGTACTTC. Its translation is CASSQGTSITYEQYF.

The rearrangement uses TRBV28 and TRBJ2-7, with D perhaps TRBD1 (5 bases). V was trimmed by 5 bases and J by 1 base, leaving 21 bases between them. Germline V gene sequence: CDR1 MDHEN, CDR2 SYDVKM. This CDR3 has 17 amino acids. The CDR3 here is CASSLLSQLGRSYEQYF. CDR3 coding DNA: TGTGCCAGCAGTCTCTTATCTCAATTGGGGCGATCCTACGAGCAGTACTTC.

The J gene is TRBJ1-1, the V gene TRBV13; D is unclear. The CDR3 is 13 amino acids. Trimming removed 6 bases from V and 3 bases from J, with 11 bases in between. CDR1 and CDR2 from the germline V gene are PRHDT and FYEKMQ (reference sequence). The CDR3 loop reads CASRRTVHTEAFF. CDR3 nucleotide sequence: TGTGCCAGCAGGAGAACAGTACACACTGAAGCTTTCTTT.